Sequencing of this TCR beta chain was carried out in a study of T cells in Graves' hyperthyroidism and ophthalmopathy. This clonotype was picked up many times. RNA transcripts were the template for amplifying TCR beta CDR3 regions. The HTBI primer set served for first-round RT-PCR of the TCR CDR3. TCRdb recomputed calls from the multiplex PCR reads with MiXCR, one row per CDR3 protein. The table lists about 500,000 distinct CDR3 sequences, about an eighth of them singletons. This CDR3 spans 17 amino acids. Germline V gene lookup returns CDR1 SGHRS and CDR2 YFSETQ. V lost 0 bases to trimming and J lost 4 bases; unmatched junction nucleotides: 9.

The rearrangement joins TRBV5-1 to TRBJ2-3; 9 nucleotides match TRBD2. Specimen: blood. This clonotype was sampled from a woman younger than 35 with Graves' hyperthyroidism. The CDR3 loop reads CASSLGVAGAQADTQYF. DNA for the CDR3: TGCGCCAGCAGCTTGGGGGTAGCGGGAGCTCAGGCAGATACGCAGTATTTT.